One sample yielded the 21 T cell receptor beta chains listed below, sequenced in a study of T cell changes during pregnancy in multiple sclerosis. Assay used: immunoSEQ multiplex PCR; TCRdb lists only in-frame clones, some missing. The sample carries approximately 97,000 clones, 90% to 95% recorded once. Source: peripheral blood, taken after pregnancy. The receptors derive from a female donor in good health, enrolled as a control in a pregnancy study.

This clone was detected once. This sequence is one base from a far larger clone and is likely a read error. At the DNA level, this CDR3 is encoded by other sequences in the same sample as well. This rearrangement joins TRBV29-1 to TRBJ1-1, with TRBD1 identical over 12 bases. The CDR3 extends over 14 amino acids. Germline V gene lookup returns CDR1 SQVTM and CDR2 ANQGSEA. The CDR3 region is CSVMGTGGGTEAFF. CDR3 nucleotide sequence: TGCAGCGTGATGGGGACAGGGGGCGGCACTGAGGCTTTCTTT.

This chain connects TRBV7-9 to TRBJ2-7; 8 nucleotides line up with TRBD1. V trimming: 0 bases; J trimming: 4 bases; junction bases outside the gene matches: 8. This CDR3 is 16 amino acids long. CDR1 is SEHNR and CDR2 is FQNEAQ in the germline V gene (reference sequence). The CDR3: CASSLARTGMAYEQYF. DNA of the CDR3: TGTGCCAGCAGCTTAGCGAGGACAGGGATGGCGTACGAGCAGTACTTC.

The CDR3: CASSRQAGNEQYF. Written as DNA, the CDR3 is TGCGCCAGCAGCCGGCAGGCGGGGAATGAGCAGTACTTC. J is TRBJ2-7 and V is TRBV4-3; maybe TRBD2 (6 bases). Trimming removed 4 bases from V and 7 bases from J, with 14 bases in between. The CDR3 loop spans 13 amino acids. Germline assignment: CDR1 LGHNA and CDR2 YSLEER.

This rearrangement joins TRBV5-1 to TRBJ2-2; D unclear. The CDR3 consists of 14 residues. In germline, CDR1 is SGHRS, CDR2 YFSETQ. The V end lost 7 bases, the J end lost 7 bases, and 17 bases lay between the germline ends. The CDR3 loop is CASRSQAQSGELFF. CDR3 DNA sequence: TGCGCCAGCCGCTCTCAGGCCCAGAGCGGGGAGCTGTTTTTT. The variable domain in full, completed from reference TRBV5-1 and TRBJ2-2, reads KAGVTQTPRYLIKTRGQQVTLSCSPISGHRSVSWYQQTPGQGLQFLFEYFSETQRNKGNFPGRFSGRQFSNSRSEMNVSTLELGDSALYLCASRSQAQSGELFFGEGSRLTVL.

V gene TRBV7-9 combines with J gene TRBJ2-3, with D perhaps matching TRBD1 (5 bases). Per the germline V gene, CDR1 is SEHNR and CDR2 is FQNEAQ (reference sequence). The ends were cut back, 6 bases at V and 0 bases at J, with 10 bases in the middle. CDR3 length: 14 residues. DNA for the CDR3: TGTGCCAGCAGTGGGGCCCCTAGCACAGATACGCAGTATTTT. Translated: CASSGAPSTDTQYF.

The chain employs TRBV11-1 and TRBJ1-1; D is undetermined. Looked up from germline, CDR1 is SGHAT and CDR2 is FQDESV (reference sequence). This CDR3 is built from 16 residues. Trimming removed 4 bases at V and 4 bases at J, with 19 bases between. The CDR3 spells CASSSPATVETTEAFF. As DNA, the CDR3 is TGTGCCAGCAGCTCCCCGGCTACGGTGGAGACCACTGAAGCTTTCTTT.

The rearrangement joins TRBV4-3 to TRBJ2-5; 8 nucleotides agree with TRBD2. V trimming: 0 bases; J trimming: 5 bases; junction bases outside the gene matches: 11. Germline lookup yields CDR1 LGHNA and CDR2 YSLEER. This CDR3 region has 17 residues. CDR3 in DNA: TGCGCCAGCAGCCAAGAGGGACGGGGGGGGGCCAGGGAGACCCAGTACTTC. Residues: CASSQEGRGGARETQYF.

The gene calls are TRBV18 and TRBJ1-1; D unclear. V was trimmed by 3 bases and J by 8 bases, leaving 13 bases between them. Looked up from germline, CDR1 is KGHSH and CDR2 is LQKENI. CDR3 length equals 13 residues. CDR3 in amino acids: CASSPDIDGEAFF. The CDR3 bases are TGTGCCAGCTCACCCGACATTGACGGAGAAGCTTTCTTT.

The genes are TRBV7-8 and TRBJ1-2, with D maybe TRBD1 (5 bases). Germline-derived CDR1 and CDR2 are SGHVS and FQNEAQ. This CDR3 is built from 16 residues. Trimming cost V 1 base and J 7 bases, with 19 bases left between them. CDR3 sequence: CASSLGGSHLLIGYTF. Here the CDR3 DNA reads TGTGCCAGCAGCTTAGGGGGCAGTCACCTGCTAATTGGCTACACCTTC. Drawing the rest from reference TRBV7-8 and TRBJ1-2, the complete variable domain is GAGVSQSPRYKVAKRGQDVALRCDPISGHVSLFWYQQALGQGPEFLTYFQNEAQLDKSGLPSDRFFAERPEGSVSTLKIQRTQQEDSAVYLCASSLGGSHLLIGYTFGSGTRLTVV.

This chain joins TRBV25-1 and TRBJ2-7, with D possibly matching TRBD1 (5 bases). This CDR3 comprises 11 residues. Germline assignment: CDR1 MGHDK and CDR2 SYGVNS. Trimming cost V 6 bases and J 6 bases, with 9 bases left between them. CDR3 DNA: TGTGCCAGCAGAGACAGTTCCGAGCAGTACTTC. This sequence encodes CASRDSSEQYF.

The gene calls are TRBV28 and TRBJ1-1; D not certain. There are 13 residues in the CDR3. Deletions cut 8 bases from V and 2 bases from J, with 12 bases between. CDR1 MDHEN and CDR2 SYDVKM come from the germline V gene. CDR3 in amino acids: CASSWGGNTEAFF. CDR3 nucleotides: TGTGCCAGCTCCTGGGGAGGTAACACTGAAGCTTTCTTT.

The rearrangement links TRBV25-1 to TRBJ2-1; TRBD1 agrees at 12 bases. The CDR3 runs 15 residues. With 3 bases clipped from V and 7 bases from J, the junction kept 4 bases outside the gene matches. Germline-derived CDR1 and CDR2 are MGHDK and SYGVNS. The CDR3 DNA reads TGTGCCAGCAGTGAGGGGACAGGGGGCAAGAATGAGCAGTTCTTC. Its protein is CASSEGTGGKNEQFF. The full variable domain, in which reference TRBV25-1 and TRBJ2-1 provide the parts outside the CDR3, is EADIYQTPRYLVIGTGKKITLECSQTMGHDKMYWYQQDPGMELHLIHYSYGVNSTEKGDLSSESTVSRIRTEHFPLTLESARPSHTSQYLCASSEGTGGKNEQFFGPGTRLTVL.

In this sample, this clone turned up once. This chain connects TRBV6-1 to TRBJ2-7; tentatively, D is TRBD2 (6 bases). Trimming pared 1 base from V and 4 bases from J, leaving 11 bases between. This CDR3 has 14 amino acids. Looked up from germline, CDR1 is MNHNS and CDR2 is SASEGT. CDR3 nucleotide sequence: TGTGCCAGCAGTGAAGGGGTCGGGGGTTACGAGCAGTACTTC. Translated, it gives CASSEGVGGYEQYF.

V is TRBV9 and J is TRBJ2-3, with D possibly TRBD2 on 6 matching bases. With 2 bases removed from V and 3 bases from J, the gap between germline ends came to 13 bases. Germline values: CDR1 SGDLS, CDR2 YYNGEE. The CDR3 is made up of 15 amino acids. The CDR3 loop is CASSVVDSGTDTQYF. CDR3 in DNA: TGTGCCAGCAGCGTGGTAGATAGCGGTACAGATACGCAGTATTTT.

The rearrangement uses TRBV5-1 and TRBJ1-2; D gene uncertain. V lost 2 bases and J 0 bases, leaving 8 bases between the germline ends. Germline V gene lookup returns CDR1 SGHRS and CDR2 YFSETQ. The CDR3 runs to 14 residues. In nucleotides, the CDR3 is TGCGCCAGCAGCTTCCCCGCAGCTAACTATGGCTACACCTTC. Protein product: CASSFPAANYGYTF.

The CDR3 reads CASTDVAWSNQPQHF. Written as DNA, the CDR3 is TGTGCCAGTACCGACGTAGCCTGGAGCAATCAGCCCCAGCATTTT. The V gene is TRBV19, the J gene TRBJ1-5; D gene ambiguous. CDR1 LNHDA and CDR2 SQIVND come from the germline V gene (reference sequence). The germline V and J ends were trimmed by 7 bases and 1 base, with 14 bases remaining between them. The CDR3 is 15 amino acids.

Regarding this clone: The sample contains more than one DNA sequence encoding this CDR3. The rearrangement links TRBV10-3 to TRBJ1-1; perhaps TRBD1 as D (6 bases). From germline, CDR1 is ENHRY and CDR2 SYGVKD. CDR3 length: 14 residues. Between the trimmed V and J ends, which lost 2 bases and 1 base, there was a span of 8 bases. CDR3 sequence (DNA): TGTGCCATCAGTGAGAGGGGGGGGAACACTGAAGCTTTCTTT. This codes for CAISERGGNTEAFF.

The V gene is TRBV7-9, the J gene TRBJ1-1, with D possibly being TRBD1 (6 bases). This CDR3 spans 15 amino acids. Per the germline V gene, CDR1 is SEHNR and CDR2 is FQNEAQ (reference sequence). Between the trimmed V and J ends, which lost 1 base and 5 bases, there was a span of 14 bases. The CDR3 DNA sequence: TGTGCCAGCAGCTTAGACTATGACAGGAGAACTGAAGCTTTCTTT. Residues: CASSLDYDRRTEAFF.

This chain joins TRBV6-6 and TRBJ1-2; a possible D gene is TRBD1 (6 bases). This CDR3 is 14 amino acids long. CDR1 and CDR2 from the germline V gene are MNHNY and SVGAGI (reference sequence). V lost 5 bases, J lost 6 bases, and 16 bases lay in between. CDR3 nucleotide sequence: TGTGCCAGCAGTGCGAACACAGGGAAAGATGGCTACACCTTC. Translated: CASSANTGKDGYTF.

The V and J genes are TRBV5-1 and TRBJ2-2, with 11 positions matching TRBD2. Germline V gene sequence: CDR1 SGHRS, CDR2 YFSETQ. The J segment lost 5 bases and the V segment lost 5 bases, leaving 5 bases of the junction unmatched. This CDR3 region has 15 residues. The CDR3 DNA reads TGCGCCAGCAGGATAGCGGGGGGGAGAACCGGGGAGCTGTTTTTT. This translates into CASRIAGGRTGELFF.

The genes are TRBV4-3 and TRBJ2-7; D is perhaps TRBD2 (6 bases). The V gene lost 0 bases and the J gene lost 7 bases, with 7 bases spanning the gap. CDR3 length: 12 amino acids. CDR1 and CDR2 (germline): LGHNA, YSLEER. The CDR3 nucleotides read TGCGCCAGCAGCCAAGATGGGGGGGAGCAGTACTTC. Amino acids: CASSQDGGEQYF.